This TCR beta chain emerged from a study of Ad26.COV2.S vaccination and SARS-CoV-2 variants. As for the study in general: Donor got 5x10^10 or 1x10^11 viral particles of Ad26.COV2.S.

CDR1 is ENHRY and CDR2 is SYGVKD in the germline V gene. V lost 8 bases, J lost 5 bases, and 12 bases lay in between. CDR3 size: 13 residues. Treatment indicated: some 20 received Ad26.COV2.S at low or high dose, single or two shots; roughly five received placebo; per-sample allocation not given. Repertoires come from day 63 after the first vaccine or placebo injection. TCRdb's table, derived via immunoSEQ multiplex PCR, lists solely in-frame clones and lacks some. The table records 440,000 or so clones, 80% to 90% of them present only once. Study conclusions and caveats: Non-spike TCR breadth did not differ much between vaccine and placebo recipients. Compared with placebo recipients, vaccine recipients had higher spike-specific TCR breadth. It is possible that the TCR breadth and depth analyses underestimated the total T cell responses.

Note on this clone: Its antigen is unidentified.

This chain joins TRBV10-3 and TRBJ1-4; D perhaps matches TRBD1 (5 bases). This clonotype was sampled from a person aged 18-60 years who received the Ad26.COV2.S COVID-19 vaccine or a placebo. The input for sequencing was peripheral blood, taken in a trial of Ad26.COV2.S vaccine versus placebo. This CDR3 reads CAIGGDGNEKLFF. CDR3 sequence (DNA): TGTGCCATCGGAGGGGATGGAAATGAAAAACTGTTTTTT.